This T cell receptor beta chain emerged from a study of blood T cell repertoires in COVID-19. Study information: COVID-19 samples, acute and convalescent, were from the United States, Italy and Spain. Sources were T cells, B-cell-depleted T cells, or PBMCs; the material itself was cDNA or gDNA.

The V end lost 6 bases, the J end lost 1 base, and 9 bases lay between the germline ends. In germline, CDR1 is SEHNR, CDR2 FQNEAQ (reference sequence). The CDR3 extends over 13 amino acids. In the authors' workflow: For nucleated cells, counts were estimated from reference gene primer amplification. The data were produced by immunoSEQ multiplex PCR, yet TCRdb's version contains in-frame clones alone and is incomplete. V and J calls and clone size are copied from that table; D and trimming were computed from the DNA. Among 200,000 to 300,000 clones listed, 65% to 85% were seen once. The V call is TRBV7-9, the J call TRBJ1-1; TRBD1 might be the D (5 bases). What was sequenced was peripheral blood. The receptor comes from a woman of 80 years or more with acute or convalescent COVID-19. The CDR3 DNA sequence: TGTGCCAGCAGAGGAACAGGGAACACTGAAGCTTTCTTT. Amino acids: CASRGTGNTEAFF. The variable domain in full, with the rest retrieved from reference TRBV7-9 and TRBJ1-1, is DTGVSQNPRHKITKRGQNVTFRCDPISEHNRLYWYRQTLGQGPEFLTYFQNEAQLEKSRLLSDRFSAERPKGSFSTLEIQRTEQGDSAMYLCASRGTGNTEAFFGQGTRLTVV.